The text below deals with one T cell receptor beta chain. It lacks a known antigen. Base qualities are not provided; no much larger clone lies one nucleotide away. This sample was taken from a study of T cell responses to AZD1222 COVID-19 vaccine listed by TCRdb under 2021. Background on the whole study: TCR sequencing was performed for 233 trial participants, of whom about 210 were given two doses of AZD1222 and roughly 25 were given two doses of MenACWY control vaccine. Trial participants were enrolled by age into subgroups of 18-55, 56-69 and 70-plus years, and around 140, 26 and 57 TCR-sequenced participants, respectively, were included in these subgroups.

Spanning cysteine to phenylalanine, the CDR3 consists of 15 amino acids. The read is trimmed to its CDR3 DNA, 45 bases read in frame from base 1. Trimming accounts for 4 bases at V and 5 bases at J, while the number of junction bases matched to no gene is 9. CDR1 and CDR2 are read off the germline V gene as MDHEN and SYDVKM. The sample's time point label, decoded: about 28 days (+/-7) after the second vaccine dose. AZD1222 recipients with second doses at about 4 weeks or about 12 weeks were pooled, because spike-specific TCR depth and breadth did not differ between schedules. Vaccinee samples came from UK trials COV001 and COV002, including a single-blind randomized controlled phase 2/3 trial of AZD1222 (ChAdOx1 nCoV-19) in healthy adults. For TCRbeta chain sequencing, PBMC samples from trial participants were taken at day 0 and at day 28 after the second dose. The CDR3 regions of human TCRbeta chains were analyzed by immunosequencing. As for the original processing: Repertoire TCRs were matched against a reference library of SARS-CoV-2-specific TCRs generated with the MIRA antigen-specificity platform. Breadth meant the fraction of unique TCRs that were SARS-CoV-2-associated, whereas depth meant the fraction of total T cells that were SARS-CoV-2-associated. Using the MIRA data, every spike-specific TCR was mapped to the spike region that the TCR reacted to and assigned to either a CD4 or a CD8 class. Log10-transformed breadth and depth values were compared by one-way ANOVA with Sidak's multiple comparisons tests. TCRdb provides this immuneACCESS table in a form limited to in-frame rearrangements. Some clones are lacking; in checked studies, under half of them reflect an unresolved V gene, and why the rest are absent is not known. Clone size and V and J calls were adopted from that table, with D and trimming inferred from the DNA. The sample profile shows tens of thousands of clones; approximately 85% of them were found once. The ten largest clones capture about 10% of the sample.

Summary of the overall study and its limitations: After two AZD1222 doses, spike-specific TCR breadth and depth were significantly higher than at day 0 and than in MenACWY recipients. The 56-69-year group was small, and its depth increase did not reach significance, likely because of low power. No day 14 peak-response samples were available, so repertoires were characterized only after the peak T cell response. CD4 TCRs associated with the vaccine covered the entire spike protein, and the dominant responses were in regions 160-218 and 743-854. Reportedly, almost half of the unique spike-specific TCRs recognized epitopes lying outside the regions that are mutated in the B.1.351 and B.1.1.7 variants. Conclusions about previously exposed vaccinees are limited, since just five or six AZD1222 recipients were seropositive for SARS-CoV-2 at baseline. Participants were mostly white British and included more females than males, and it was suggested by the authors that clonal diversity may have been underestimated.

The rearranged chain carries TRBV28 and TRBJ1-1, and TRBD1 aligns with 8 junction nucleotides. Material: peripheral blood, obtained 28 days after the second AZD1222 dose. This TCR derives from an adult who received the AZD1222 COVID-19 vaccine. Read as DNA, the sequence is TGTGCCAGCAGTTCCTCAGGGGGCGTTCGGACTGAAGCTTTCTTT. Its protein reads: CASSSSGGVRTEAFF. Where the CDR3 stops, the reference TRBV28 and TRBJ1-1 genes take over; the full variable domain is DVKVTQSSRYLVKRTGEKVFLECVQDMDHENMFWYRQDPGLGLRLIYFSYDVKMKEKGDIPEGYSVSREKKERFSLILESASTNQTSMYLCASSSSGGVRTEAFFGQGTRLTVV.